A selection of T cell receptor beta chains follows, all from one sample in a study of neurological immune-mediated disorders. TCRdb used MiXCR to reprocess the 5' RACE reads, holding one entry per CDR3 protein. The sample lists more than 75,000 distinct CDR3 sequences; approximately 4.6% were seen once. The sample was PBMCs. The receptor set was obtained from a woman aged 55-70 years with multiple sclerosis. The CDR3 runs from the conserved cysteine through the conserved F or W. A D gene is named only where the DNA matches it firmly. Clone size is stated in some rows and not others, as once, few, many or a class when expanded.

V gene: TRBV5-5
J gene: TRBJ1-4
D gene: TRBD1
CDR3 length: 15
clone size: many
CDR3 DNA: TGTGCCAGCAGCCGTGGACAGGGGGGAAATGAAAAACTGTTTTTT
CDR3 protein: CASSRGQGGNEKLFF

V gene: TRBV20-1
J gene: TRBJ1-1
D gene: .
CDR3 length: 12
clone size: many
CDR3 DNA: TGCAGTGCTAGAGTCGGTAGTACTGAAGCTTTCTTT
CDR3 protein: CSARVGSTEAFF

V gene: TRBV5-1
J gene: TRBJ2-3
D gene: .
CDR3 length: 14
clone size: many
CDR3 DNA: TGCGCCAGCAGCTTGGCCGCGGGTTCAGATACGCAGTATTTT
CDR3 protein: CASSLAAGSDTQYF

V gene: TRBV12-3/TRBV12-4
J gene: TRBJ2-1
D gene: .
CDR3 length: 15
clone size: .
CDR3 DNA: TGTGCCAGCAGTTTAAGCGGGGAGGGGGGGAATGAGCAGTTCTTC
CDR3 protein: CASSLSGEGGNEQFF

V gene: TRBV25-1
J gene: TRBJ1-5
D gene: .
CDR3 length: 13
clone size: many
CDR3 DNA: TGTGCCAGCAGTGAACAGGGGAATCAGCCCCAGCATTTT
CDR3 protein: CASSEQGNQPQHF

V gene: TRBV6-6
J gene: TRBJ1-4
D gene: TRBD1
CDR3 length: 16
clone size: many
CDR3 DNA: TGTGCCAGCAGTTACCCAGGGGGGGCGGAGGGTGAAAAACTGTTTTTT
CDR3 protein: CASSYPGGAEGEKLFF

V gene: TRBV5-1
J gene: TRBJ2-7
D gene: .
CDR3 length: 14
clone size: many
CDR3 DNA: TGCGCCAGCAGCTTGGAGGCAGGGGAGGACGAGCAGTACTTC
CDR3 protein: CASSLEAGEDEQYF

V gene: TRBV5-1
J gene: TRBJ1-2
D gene: .
CDR3 length: 14
clone size: many
CDR3 DNA: TGCGCCAGCAGCTTGGCCAAGACAGACTATGGCTACACCTTC
CDR3 protein: CASSLAKTDYGYTF

V gene: TRBV28
J gene: TRBJ1-1
D gene: .
CDR3 length: 13
clone size: .
CDR3 DNA: TGTGCCAGCAGTTCCCCCAGGGGCACTGAAGCTTTCTTT
CDR3 protein: CASSSPRGTEAFF

V gene: TRBV7-9
J gene: TRBJ2-1
D gene: TRBD2
CDR3 length: 16
clone size: many
CDR3 DNA: TGTGCCAGCAGCGGGGGACTAGTCTCTGCCTACAATGAGCAGTTCTTC
CDR3 protein: CASSGGLVSAYNEQFF

V gene: TRBV19
J gene: TRBJ1-5
D gene: .
CDR3 length: 14
clone size: few
CDR3 DNA: TGTGCCAGTAGTATCCTACAGCCAAATCAGCCCCAGCATTTT
CDR3 protein: CASSILQPNQPQHF

V gene: TRBV7-8
J gene: TRBJ1-5
D gene: .
CDR3 length: 18
clone size: many
CDR3 DNA: TGTGCCAGCAGCTTAGTTACGGTCGCAGGGGATAGCAATCAGCCCCAGCATTTT
CDR3 protein: CASSLVTVAGDSNQPQHF

V gene: TRBV11-2
J gene: TRBJ2-1
D gene: .
CDR3 length: 16
clone size: many
CDR3 DNA: TGTGCCAGCAGCTCCCCTGCGGGGAGCTCCTACAATGAGCAGTTCTTC
CDR3 protein: CASSSPAGSSYNEQFF

V gene: TRBV20-1
J gene: TRBJ1-6
D gene: .
CDR3 length: 12
clone size: many
CDR3 DNA: TGCAGTGCTAGAGTGGGGAATTCACCCCTCCACTTT
CDR3 protein: CSARVGNSPLHF

V gene: TRBV28
J gene: TRBJ2-2
D gene: .
CDR3 length: 12
clone size: many
CDR3 DNA: TGTGCCAGCAGTCTTTTCACCGGGGAGCTGTTTTTT
CDR3 protein: CASSLFTGELFF

V gene: TRBV24-1
J gene: TRBJ1-5
D gene: .
CDR3 length: 13
clone size: many
CDR3 DNA: TGTGCCACCAGTGATGGGGCCAATCAGCCCCAGCATTTT
CDR3 protein: CATSDGANQPQHF

V gene: TRBV3-1
J gene: TRBJ2-7
D gene: .
CDR3 length: 12
clone size: many
CDR3 DNA: TGTGCCAGCAGCCTTGGGACCTACGAGCAGTACTTC
CDR3 protein: CASSLGTYEQYF

V gene: TRBV29-1
J gene: TRBJ2-4
D gene: .
CDR3 length: 12
clone size: .
CDR3 DNA: TGCAGCTATCAGGACGGCAAAAACATTCAGTACTTC
CDR3 protein: CSYQDGKNIQYF

V gene: TRBV7-2
J gene: TRBJ2-1
D gene: .
CDR3 length: 15
clone size: many
CDR3 DNA: TGTGCCAGCAGCTTAGGGTTCGGGGACTACAATGAGCAGTTCTTC
CDR3 protein: CASSLGFGDYNEQFF

V gene: TRBV20-1
J gene: TRBJ1-1
D gene: TRBD1
CDR3 length: 12
clone size: many
CDR3 DNA: TGCAGTGGGGGACAGGCGGTTACTGAAGCTTTCTTT
CDR3 protein: CSGGQAVTEAFF

V gene: TRBV5-1
J gene: TRBJ2-6
D gene: .
CDR3 length: 16
clone size: many
CDR3 DNA: TGCGCCAGCAGCCCGAGCACAGGGTTAGGGGCCAACGTCCTGACTTTC
CDR3 protein: CASSPSTGLGANVLTF

V gene: TRBV3-1
J gene: TRBJ1-2
D gene: .
CDR3 length: 14
clone size: many
CDR3 DNA: TGTGCCAGCAGGGAAGGGGTGGGCAACTATGGCTACACCTTC
CDR3 protein: CASREGVGNYGYTF

V gene: TRBV29-1
J gene: TRBJ1-3
D gene: .
CDR3 length: 15
clone size: many
CDR3 DNA: TGCAGCGTTGCGGCGGAGGGCATAACCGGAAACACCATATATTTT
CDR3 protein: CSVAAEGITGNTIYF

V gene: TRBV25-1
J gene: TRBJ2-1
D gene: TRBD2
CDR3 length: 15
clone size: many
CDR3 DNA: TGTGCCAGCTCTCCGACTAGCGGGGGGGCAAATGAGCAGTTCTTC
CDR3 protein: CASSPTSGGANEQFF

V gene: TRBV5-1
J gene: TRBJ2-5
D gene: .
CDR3 length: 12
clone size: many
CDR3 DNA: TGCGCCAGCAGCTTGGGTGTAGAGACCCAGTACTTC
CDR3 protein: CASSLGVETQYF

V gene: TRBV5-1
J gene: TRBJ1-2
D gene: TRBD1
CDR3 length: 15
clone size: many
CDR3 DNA: TGCGCCAGCAGCTTGCGGGGACAGGGGGCAGATGGCTACACCTTC
CDR3 protein: CASSLRGQGADGYTF

V gene: TRBV7-8
J gene: TRBJ2-5
D gene: TRBD2
CDR3 length: 13
clone size: few
CDR3 DNA: TGTGCCAGCAGCGGGTCGCGGGGGGGGACCCAGTACTTC
CDR3 protein: CASSGSRGGTQYF

V gene: TRBV5-1
J gene: TRBJ2-7
D gene: .
CDR3 length: 13
clone size: .
CDR3 DNA: TGCACCAGCAGCTTTAGGGATACCCTGAGGCAGTACTTC
CDR3 protein: CTSSFRDTLRQYF

V gene: TRBV5-1
J gene: TRBJ2-7
D gene: TRBD2
CDR3 length: 14
clone size: many
CDR3 DNA: TGCGCCAGCAGCTTAATGGCGGGGGCCTACGAGCAGTACTTC
CDR3 protein: CASSLMAGAYEQYF

V gene: TRBV6-6
J gene: TRBJ1-1
D gene: .
CDR3 length: 16
clone size: many
CDR3 DNA: TGTGCCAGCAGTTACGGGGGTGGGGTCATGAACACTGAAGCTTTCTTT
CDR3 protein: CASSYGGGVMNTEAFF

V gene: TRBV5-1
J gene: TRBJ2-1
D gene: .
CDR3 length: 15
clone size: many
CDR3 DNA: TGCGCCAGCACTTCAGGGCCATCGGACGGGAATGAGCAGTTCTTC
CDR3 protein: CASTSGPSDGNEQFF

V gene: TRBV20-1
J gene: TRBJ2-3
D gene: .
CDR3 length: 14
clone size: many
CDR3 DNA: TGCAGTGCGACCCTAGCGAAGGGGACAGATACGCAGTATTTT
CDR3 protein: CSATLAKGTDTQYF

V gene: TRBV7-9
J gene: TRBJ2-2
D gene: .
CDR3 length: 16
clone size: many
CDR3 DNA: TGTGCCAGCAGCGCCGGACCGCCGAGGGACACCGGGGAGCTGTTTTTT
CDR3 protein: CASSAGPPRDTGELFF

V gene: TRBV7-2
J gene: TRBJ2-1
D gene: .
CDR3 length: 16
clone size: many
CDR3 DNA: TGTGCCAGCAGCCCGCCCGGGGCGGGGGCCATCAATGAGCAGTTCTTC
CDR3 protein: CASSPPGAGAINEQFF

V gene: TRBV5-1
J gene: TRBJ2-1
D gene: TRBD1
CDR3 length: 15
clone size: many
CDR3 DNA: TGCGCCAGCAGCTTGGTGGGACAGGTCTACAATGAGCAGTTCTTC
CDR3 protein: CASSLVGQVYNEQFF

V gene: TRBV5-1
J gene: TRBJ1-3
D gene: .
CDR3 length: 15
clone size: many
CDR3 DNA: TGCGCCAGCAGCCCCATTTCAGGAGCTGGAAACACCATATATTTT
CDR3 protein: CASSPISGAGNTIYF

V gene: TRBV7-9
J gene: TRBJ2-1
D gene: TRBD2
CDR3 length: 16
clone size: many
CDR3 DNA: TGTGCCAGCAGCTTAGGTGCGGGGGGGAATTACAATGAGCAGTTCTTC
CDR3 protein: CASSLGAGGNYNEQFF

V gene: TRBV20-1
J gene: TRBJ1-1
D gene: .
CDR3 length: 11
clone size: many
CDR3 DNA: TGCAGTGCTTCGGCACTCACTGAAGCTTTCTTT
CDR3 protein: CSASALTEAFF

V gene: TRBV24-1
J gene: TRBJ2-1
D gene: TRBD2
CDR3 length: 16
clone size: many
CDR3 DNA: TGTGCCACCAGTGATTTCCCAGCGGGGGGGAACAATGAGCAGTTCTTC
CDR3 protein: CATSDFPAGGNNEQFF

V gene: TRBV5-1
J gene: TRBJ1-6
D gene: TRBD1
CDR3 length: 13
clone size: few
CDR3 DNA: TGCGCCAGCAGCTTAAGGGGGCCTTCACCCCTCCACTTT
CDR3 protein: CASSLRGPSPLHF

V gene: TRBV20-1
J gene: TRBJ2-1
D gene: TRBD1
CDR3 length: 15
clone size: many
CDR3 DNA: TGCAGTGCCAAAAGGTTCGGGACAGTCTACAATGAGCAGTTCTTC
CDR3 protein: CSAKRFGTVYNEQFF

V gene: TRBV24-1
J gene: TRBJ1-1
D gene: TRBD1
CDR3 length: 17
clone size: many
CDR3 DNA: TGTGCCACCAGGAATTCGGGACAGGGAAGGACGGACACTGAAGCTTTCTTT
CDR3 protein: CATRNSGQGRTDTEAFF

V gene: TRBV29-1
J gene: TRBJ1-2
D gene: .
CDR3 length: 11
clone size: many
CDR3 DNA: TGCAGTAGTAACTTCGGGGCTGGCTACACCTTC
CDR3 protein: CSSNFGAGYTF

V gene: TRBV11-2
J gene: TRBJ1-6
D gene: TRBD1
CDR3 length: 14
clone size: many
CDR3 DNA: TGTGCCAGCAGCTCCGGGACAGGGCTCTCACCCCTCCACTTT
CDR3 protein: CASSSGTGLSPLHF

V gene: TRBV24-1
J gene: TRBJ2-1
D gene: TRBD2
CDR3 length: 16
clone size: many
CDR3 DNA: TGTGCCACCAGTGATTTAGAGCGGGGGGGCTACAATGAGCAGTTCTTC
CDR3 protein: CATSDLERGGYNEQFF

V gene: TRBV6-1
J gene: TRBJ2-7
D gene: TRBD1
CDR3 length: 14
clone size: many
CDR3 DNA: TGTGCCAGCAGTGATCGACAGGGTGTTTCCGAGCAGTACTTC
CDR3 protein: CASSDRQGVSEQYF

V gene: TRBV19
J gene: TRBJ1-2
D gene: .
CDR3 length: 15
clone size: .
CDR3 DNA: TGTGCCAGTAGTATACAAGGGACGACATTAGGTGGCTACACCTTC
CDR3 protein: CASSIQGTTLGGYTF

V gene: TRBV29-1
J gene: TRBJ1-1
D gene: .
CDR3 length: 10
clone size: many
CDR3 DNA: TGCAGCTTCCGAGGAGGGAAAGCTTTCTTT
CDR3 protein: CSFRGGKAFF

V gene: TRBV21-1
J gene: TRBJ1-1
D gene: .
CDR3 length: 14
clone size: many
CDR3 DNA: TGTGCCAGCAGCAAAGACAGGGAAGGCACTGAAGCTTTCTTT
CDR3 protein: CASSKDREGTEAFF

V gene: TRBV2
J gene: TRBJ2-6
D gene: .
CDR3 length: 13
clone size: few
CDR3 DNA: TGTGCCGGGGATACGTCTGGGGCCAACGTCCTGACTTTC
CDR3 protein: CAGDTSGANVLTF